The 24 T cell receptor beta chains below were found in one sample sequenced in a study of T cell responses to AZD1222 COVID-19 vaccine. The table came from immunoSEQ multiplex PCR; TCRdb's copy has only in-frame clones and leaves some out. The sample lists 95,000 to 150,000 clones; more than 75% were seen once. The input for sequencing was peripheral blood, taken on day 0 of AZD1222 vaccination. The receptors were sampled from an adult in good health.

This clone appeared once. CDR3 in DNA: TGCGCCACCAGAGGGAGCGGGGGTACCGGTGAGACCCAGTACTTC. Protein sequence: CATRGSGGTGETQYF. The chain recombines TRBV5-1 with TRBJ2-5; 8 bases map to TRBD2. This CDR3 has 15 residues. From germline, CDR1 is SGHRS and CDR2 YFSETQ. The junction had 15 bases not matched to a gene; V was cut back by 9 bases and J by 5 bases.

The CDR3 nucleotides read TGTGCCAGCAGTAGGGACTCCTATAATTCACCCCTCCACTTT. This encodes CASSRDSYNSPLHF. The V gene is TRBV6-5, the J gene TRBJ1-6; D gene uncertain. CDR1 and CDR2 from the germline V gene are MNHEY and SVGAGI. This CDR3 comprises 14 residues. V was cut by 5 bases and J by 0 bases, with 5 bases left in between.

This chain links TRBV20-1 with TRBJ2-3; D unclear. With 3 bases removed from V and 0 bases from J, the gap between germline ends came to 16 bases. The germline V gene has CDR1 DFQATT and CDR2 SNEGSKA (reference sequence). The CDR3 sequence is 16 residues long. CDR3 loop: CSASQQSSPSTDTQYF. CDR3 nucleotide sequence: TGCAGTGCTAGTCAGCAGAGTAGCCCTAGCACAGATACGCAGTATTTT.

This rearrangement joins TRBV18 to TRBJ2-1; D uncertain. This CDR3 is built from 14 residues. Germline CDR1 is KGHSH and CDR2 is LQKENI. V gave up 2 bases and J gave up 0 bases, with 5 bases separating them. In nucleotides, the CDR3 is TGTGCCAGCTCACCAGTGGGCTCCTACAATGAGCAGTTCTTC. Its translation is CASSPVGSYNEQFF.

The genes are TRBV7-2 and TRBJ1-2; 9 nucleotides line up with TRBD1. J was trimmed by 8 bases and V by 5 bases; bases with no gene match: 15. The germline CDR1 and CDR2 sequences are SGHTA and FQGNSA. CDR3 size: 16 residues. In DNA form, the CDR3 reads TGTGCCAGCAGCACGGACAGGGGTCGGGCGGGGGGCGGCTACACCTTC. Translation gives CASSTDRGRAGGGYTF.

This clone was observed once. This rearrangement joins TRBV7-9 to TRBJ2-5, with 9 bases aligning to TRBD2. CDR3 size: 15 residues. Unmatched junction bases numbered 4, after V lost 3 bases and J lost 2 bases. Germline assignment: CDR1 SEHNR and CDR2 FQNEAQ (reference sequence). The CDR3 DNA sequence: TGTGCCAGCAGCTTTTCTAGCGGGGAACAAGAGACCCAGTACTTC. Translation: CASSFSSGEQETQYF.

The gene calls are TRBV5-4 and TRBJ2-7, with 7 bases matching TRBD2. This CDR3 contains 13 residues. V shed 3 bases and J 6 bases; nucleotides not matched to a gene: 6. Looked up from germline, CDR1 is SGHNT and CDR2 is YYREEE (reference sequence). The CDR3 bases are TGTGCCAGCAGCTCACAATGGGGGGGCGAGCAGTACTTC. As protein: CASSSQWGGEQYF. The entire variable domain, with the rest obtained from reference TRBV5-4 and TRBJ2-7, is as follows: ETGVTQSPTHLIKTRGQQVTLRCSSQSGHNTVSWYQQALGQGPQFIFQYYREEENGRGNFPPRFSGLQFPNYSSELNVNALELDDSALYLCASSSQWGGEQYFGPGTRLTVT.

The CDR3 DNA is TGTGCCAGCAGCCAAGAGGCCGGGACAGGGGGAACTGAAGCTTTCTTT. Translation: CASSQEAGTGGTEAFF. The chain links TRBV4-2 to TRBJ1-1, with 11 bases fitting TRBD1. The germline V gene has CDR1 LGHNA and CDR2 YNFKEQ. The CDR3 totals 16 residues. The V gene end was trimmed by 0 bases and the J gene end by 5 bases; junction bases not matched to a gene: 5.

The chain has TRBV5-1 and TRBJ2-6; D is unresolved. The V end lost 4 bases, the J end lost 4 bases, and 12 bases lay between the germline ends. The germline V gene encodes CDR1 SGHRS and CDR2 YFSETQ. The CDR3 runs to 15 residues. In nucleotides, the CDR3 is TGCGCCAGCAGCCTTGAAGCTGCCGGGGCCAACGTCCTGACTTTC. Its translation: CASSLEAAGANVLTF.

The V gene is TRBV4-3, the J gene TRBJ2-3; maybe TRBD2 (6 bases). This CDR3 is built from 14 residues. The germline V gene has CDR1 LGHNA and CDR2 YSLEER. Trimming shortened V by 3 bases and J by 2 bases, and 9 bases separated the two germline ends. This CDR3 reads CASSQAGNTDTQYF. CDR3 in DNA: TGCGCCAGCAGCCAGGCGGGGAACACAGATACGCAGTATTTT.

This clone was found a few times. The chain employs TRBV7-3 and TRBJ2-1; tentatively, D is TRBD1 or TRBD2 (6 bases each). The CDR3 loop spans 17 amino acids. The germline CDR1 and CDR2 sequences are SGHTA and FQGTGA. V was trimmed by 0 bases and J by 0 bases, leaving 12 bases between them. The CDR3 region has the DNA TGTGCCAGCAGCTTAACGAGGGGGGCAAGCTCCTACAATGAGCAGTTCTTC. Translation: CASSLTRGASSYNEQFF.

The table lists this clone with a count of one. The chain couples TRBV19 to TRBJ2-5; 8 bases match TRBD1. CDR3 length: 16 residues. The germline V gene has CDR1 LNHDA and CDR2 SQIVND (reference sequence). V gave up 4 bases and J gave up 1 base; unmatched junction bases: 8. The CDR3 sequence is CASSNDRGQGQETQYF. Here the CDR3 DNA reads TGTGCCAGTAGTAACGATAGAGGACAGGGCCAAGAGACCCAGTACTTC.

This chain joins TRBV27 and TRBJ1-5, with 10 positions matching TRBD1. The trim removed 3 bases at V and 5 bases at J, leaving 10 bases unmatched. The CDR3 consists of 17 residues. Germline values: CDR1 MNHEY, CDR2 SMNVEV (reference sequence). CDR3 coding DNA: TGTGCCAGCAGTTTGATAACCGGGACAGGGGCCGATCAGCCCCAGCATTTT. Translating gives CASSLITGTGADQPQHF.

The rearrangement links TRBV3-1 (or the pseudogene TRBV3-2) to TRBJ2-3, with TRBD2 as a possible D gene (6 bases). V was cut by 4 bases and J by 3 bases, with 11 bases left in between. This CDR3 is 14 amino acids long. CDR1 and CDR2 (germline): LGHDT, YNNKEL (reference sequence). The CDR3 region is CASSLYRETDTQYF. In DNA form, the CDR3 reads TGTGCCAGCAGCCTATACCGGGAGACAGATACGCAGTATTTT.

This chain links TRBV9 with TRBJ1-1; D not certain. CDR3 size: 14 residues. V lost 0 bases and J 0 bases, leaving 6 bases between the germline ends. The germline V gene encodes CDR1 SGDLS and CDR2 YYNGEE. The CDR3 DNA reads TGTGCCAGCAGCGTAGATACCATGAACACTGAAGCTTTCTTT. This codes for CASSVDTMNTEAFF.

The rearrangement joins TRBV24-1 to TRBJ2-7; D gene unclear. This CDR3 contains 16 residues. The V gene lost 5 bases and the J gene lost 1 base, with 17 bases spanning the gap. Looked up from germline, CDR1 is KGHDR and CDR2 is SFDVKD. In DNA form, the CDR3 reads TGTGCCACCAGTGCCAGATCCTTTACACATTCCTACGAGCAGTACTTC. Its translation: CATSARSFTHSYEQYF.

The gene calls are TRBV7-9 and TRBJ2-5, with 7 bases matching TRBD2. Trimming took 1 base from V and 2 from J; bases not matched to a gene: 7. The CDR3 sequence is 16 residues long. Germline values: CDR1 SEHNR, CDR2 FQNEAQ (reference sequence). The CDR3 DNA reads TGTGCCAGCAGCTTAGGCCCAGCGGGGAATCAAGAGACCCAGTACTTC. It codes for CASSLGPAGNQETQYF.

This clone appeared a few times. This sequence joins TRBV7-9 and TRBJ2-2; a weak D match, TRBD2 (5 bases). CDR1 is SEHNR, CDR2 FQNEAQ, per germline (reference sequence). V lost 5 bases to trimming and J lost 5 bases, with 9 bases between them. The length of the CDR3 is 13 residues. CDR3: CASSRTGTGELFF. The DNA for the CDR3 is TGTGCCAGCAGCCGTACGGGAACCGGGGAGCTGTTTTTT.

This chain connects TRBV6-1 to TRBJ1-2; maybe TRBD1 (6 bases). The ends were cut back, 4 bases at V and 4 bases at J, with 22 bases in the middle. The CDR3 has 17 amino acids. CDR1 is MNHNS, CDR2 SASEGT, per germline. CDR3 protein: CASSASSAGGRFYGYTF. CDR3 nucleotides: TGTGCCAGCAGTGCATCCTCGGCGGGGGGGCGATTCTATGGCTACACCTTC.

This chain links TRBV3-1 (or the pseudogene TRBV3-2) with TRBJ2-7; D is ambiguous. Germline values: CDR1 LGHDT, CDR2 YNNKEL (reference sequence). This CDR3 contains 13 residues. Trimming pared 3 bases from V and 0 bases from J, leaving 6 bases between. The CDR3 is CASSQPGSYEQYF. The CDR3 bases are TGTGCCAGCAGCCAGCCGGGCTCCTACGAGCAGTACTTC.

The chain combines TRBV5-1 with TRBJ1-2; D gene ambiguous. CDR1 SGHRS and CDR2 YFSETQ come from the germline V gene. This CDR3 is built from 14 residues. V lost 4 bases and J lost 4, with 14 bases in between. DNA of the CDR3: TGCGCCAGCAGCCCACCTACGCTTGGCTATGGCTACACCTTC. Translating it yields CASSPPTLGYGYTF.

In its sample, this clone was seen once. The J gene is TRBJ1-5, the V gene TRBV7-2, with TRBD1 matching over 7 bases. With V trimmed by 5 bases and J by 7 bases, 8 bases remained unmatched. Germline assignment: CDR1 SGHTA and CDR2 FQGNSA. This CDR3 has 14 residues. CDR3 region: CASSPRQGRQPQHF. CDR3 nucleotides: TGTGCCAGCAGCCCCCGACAGGGTCGCCAGCCCCAGCATTTT.

The CDR3 nucleotides are TGTGCCAGCAGCCAATCGACAGGGGATCAGCCCCAGCATTTT. It codes for CASSQSTGDQPQHF. The chain employs TRBV16 and TRBJ1-5; 8 bases agree with TRBD1. CDR3 size: 14 residues. Germline loops: CDR1 KGHSY, CDR2 FQNENV. The trim removed 0 bases at V and 5 bases at J, leaving 0 bases unmatched. The complete variable domain, with remaining parts taken from reference TRBV16 and TRBJ1-5, reads GEEVAQTPKHLVRGEGQKAKLYCAPIKGHSYVFWYQQVLKNEFKFLISFQNENVFDETGMPKERFSAKCLPNSPCSLEIQATKLEDSAVYFCASSQSTGDQPQHFGDGTRLSIL.

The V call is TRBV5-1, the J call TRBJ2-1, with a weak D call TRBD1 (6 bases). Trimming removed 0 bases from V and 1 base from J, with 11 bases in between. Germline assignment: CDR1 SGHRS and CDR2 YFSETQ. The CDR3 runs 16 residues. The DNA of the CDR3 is TGCGCCAGCAGCTTGGGTGGGGGCTCGTCCTACAATGAGCAGTTCTTC. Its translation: CASSLGGGSSYNEQFF.